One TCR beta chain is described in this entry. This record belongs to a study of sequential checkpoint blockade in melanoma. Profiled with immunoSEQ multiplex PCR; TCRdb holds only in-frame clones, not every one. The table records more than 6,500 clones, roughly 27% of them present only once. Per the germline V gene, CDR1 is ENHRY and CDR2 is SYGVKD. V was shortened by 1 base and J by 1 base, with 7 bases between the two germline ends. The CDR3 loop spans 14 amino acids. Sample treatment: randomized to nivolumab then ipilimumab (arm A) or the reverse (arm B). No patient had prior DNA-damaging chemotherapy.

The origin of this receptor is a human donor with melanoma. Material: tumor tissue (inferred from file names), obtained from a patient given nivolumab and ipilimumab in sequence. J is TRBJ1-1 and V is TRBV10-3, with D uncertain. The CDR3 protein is CAISEFLGNTEAFF. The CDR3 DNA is TGTGCCATCAGTGAGTTCCTGGGGAACACTGAAGCTTTCTTT.